This entry lists 17 T cell receptor beta chains sequenced from one sample in a study of T cells after yellow fever vaccination. One entry per CDR3 protein results from TCRdb running MiXCR on the 5' RACE reads. The sample contains 400,000 to 650,000 distinct CDR3 sequences, around a fifth of which appear only once. The sequencing used PBMCs, collected 21 days after the first yellow fever vaccination. The receptors were sampled from a man between 18 and 29 years old who received the YFV17D yellow fever vaccine.

J is TRBJ2-7 and V is TRBV3-1; D is uncertain. Germline V gene data show CDR1 as LGHDT and CDR2 as YNNKEL (reference sequence). The length of the CDR3 is 12 residues. V was trimmed by 3 bases and J by 3 bases, leaving 6 bases between them. The CDR3 DNA reads TGTGCCAGCAGCCACTCAGGCTACGAGCAGTACTTC. Amino acids: CASSHSGYEQYF.

The chain uses TRBV18 and TRBJ1-3; no reliable D call. The CDR3 consists of 15 residues. Germline lookup yields CDR1 KGHSH and CDR2 LQKENI. V was shortened by 3 bases and J by 1 base, with 10 bases between the two germline ends. In nucleotides, the CDR3 is TGTGCCAGCTCACCGGTTTTATTGTCTGGAAACACCATATATTTT. Protein sequence: CASSPVLLSGNTIYF.

In nucleotides, the CDR3 is TGCGCCAGCAGTACTGACAGGGGAGGAGGTTCACCCCTCCACTTT. Translation: CASSTDRGGGSPLHF. The rearrangement links TRBV5-1 to TRBJ1-6, with 8 bases identical to TRBD1. Germline-derived CDR1 and CDR2 are SGHRS and YFSETQ. The junction had 10 bases not matched to a gene; V was cut back by 5 bases and J by 9 bases. The CDR3 length is 15 residues. Full variable domain (outside the CDR3, taken from reference TRBV5-1 and TRBJ1-6): KAGVTQTPRYLIKTRGQQVTLSCSPISGHRSVSWYQQTPGQGLQFLFEYFSETQRNKGNFPGRFSGRQFSNSRSEMNVSTLELGDSALYLCASSTDRGGGSPLHFGNGTRLTVT.

The chain has TRBV23-1 and TRBJ2-1, with a tentative D call TRBD1 (7 bases). TRBV23-1 is reported as an ORF; its role is uncertain. V was cut by 6 bases and J by 1 base, with 16 bases left in between. This CDR3 has 16 amino acids. CDR3 DNA sequence: TGCGCCAGCAGGGAGGGGACAGCTAATTCCTACAATGAGCAGTTCTTC. Translating gives CASREGTANSYNEQFF.

A few counts support this clonotype. The chain uses TRBV20-1 and TRBJ2-3, with TRBD2 identical over 7 bases. The CDR3 totals 16 residues. Per the germline V gene, CDR1 is DFQATT and CDR2 is SNEGSKA (reference sequence). V lost 0 bases and J lost 2; bases outside the gene matches: 8. The CDR3 reads CSARDRQRGYTDTQYF. The CDR3 DNA is TGCAGTGCTAGAGATCGCCAGCGGGGATACACAGATACGCAGTATTTT.

CDR3 DNA: TGTGCCAGTAGTACCGGACAGGGACTGTCTGGAAACACCATATATTTT. It translates to CASSTGQGLSGNTIYF. The rearrangement uses TRBV19 and TRBJ1-3; the match to TRBD1 covers 8 bases. CDR1 is LNHDA and CDR2 is SQIVND in the germline V gene (reference sequence). Trimming at V came to 4 bases and at J to 1 base, leaving 6 bases not matched to a gene. The CDR3 is 16 residues long.

This clonotype was found a few times. This chain links TRBV7-2 with TRBJ1-1; tentative D call: TRBD1 (6 bases). The CDR3 contains 14 residues. The germline V gene has CDR1 SGHTA and CDR2 FQGNSA. V shed 5 bases and J shed 3 bases, with 13 bases lying between them. For the CDR3, the DNA is TGTGCCAGCAGCATAGGGGGGGGCCACACTGAAGCTTTCTTT. This codes for CASSIGGGHTEAFF.

The rearrangement links TRBV20-1 to TRBJ1-1; D is unclear. This CDR3 spans 14 amino acids. Trimming removed 0 bases from V and 0 bases from J, with 8 bases in between. Germline V gives CDR1 DFQATT, CDR2 SNEGSKA (reference sequence). CDR3 loop: CSARDPELNTEAFF. The CDR3 coding sequence is TGCAGTGCTAGAGATCCAGAACTGAACACTGAAGCTTTCTTT.

This chain connects TRBV3-1 to TRBJ2-5; D is ambiguous. CDR3 length: 14 amino acids. CDR1 and CDR2 (germline): LGHDT, YNNKEL (reference sequence). V lost 1 base and J 4 bases, leaving 10 bases between the germline ends. In DNA form, the CDR3 reads TGTGCCAGCAGCCAAGTACCTAGTGCAGAGACCCAGTACTTC. It encodes CASSQVPSAETQYF.

This clonotype was observed a handful of times. The gene calls are TRBV5-4 and TRBJ2-1; D assignment may be TRBD1 or TRBD2 (5 bases each). The germline V gene has CDR1 SGHNT and CDR2 YYREEE (reference sequence). Between the trimmed V and J ends, which lost 4 bases and 2 bases, there was a span of 10 bases. The CDR3 has 14 residues. This CDR3 reads CASSQPGPYNEQFF. The CDR3, as DNA: TGTGCCAGCAGCCAGCCGGGGCCCTACAATGAGCAGTTCTTC.

The V and J genes are TRBV7-2 and TRBJ1-1; no definite D call. The germline gives CDR1 SGHTA, CDR2 FQGNSA. This CDR3 region has 16 residues. Between the trimmed V and J ends, which lost 4 bases and 0 bases, there was a span of 15 bases. In nucleotides, the CDR3 is TGTGCCAGCAGCTCTCGTCGAATGGCGCTGAACACTGAAGCTTTCTTT. Protein product: CASSSRRMALNTEAFF. The variable domain in full, with the rest retrieved from reference TRBV7-2 and TRBJ1-1, is GAGVSQSPSNKVTEKGKDVELRCDPISGHTALYWYRQSLGQGLEFLIYFQGNSAPDKSGLPSDRFSAERTGGSVSTLTIQRTQQEDSAVYLCASSSRRMALNTEAFFGQGTRLTVV.

The sample holds a few counts of this clonotype. The chain employs TRBV28 and TRBJ1-1, with no clear D. Trimming cost V 7 bases and J 1 base, with 10 bases left between them. CDR3 length: 13 amino acids. Germline CDR1 MDHEN, CDR2 SYDVKM. This CDR3 reads CASTLITNTEAFF. DNA for the CDR3: TGTGCCAGCACCCTCATAACGAACACTGAAGCTTTCTTT.

This clonotype was seen more than once but under ten times. The chain recombines TRBV28 with TRBJ1-5; tentatively, D is TRBD1 (6 bases). Germline loops: CDR1 MDHEN, CDR2 SYDVKM. The CDR3 totals 13 residues. V was cut by 5 bases and J by 3 bases, with 8 bases left in between. CDR3 amino acids: CASSGTNNQPQHF. The CDR3 DNA reads TGTGCCAGCAGTGGGACAAACAATCAGCCCCAGCATTTT.

This clonotype has more than one count but fewer than ten. J is TRBJ1-2 and V is TRBV30; D ambiguous. This CDR3 comprises 12 residues. Trimming left V 4 bases short and J 5 bases short, with 11 bases between. Germline assignment: CDR1 GTSNPN and CDR2 SVGIG (reference sequence). The CDR3, as DNA: TGTGCCTGGAACTGGGCCCCGTATGGCTACACCTTC. It translates to CAWNWAPYGYTF.

This clonotype has ten or more counts. At one end the junction does not follow the germline gene, possibly because of a read error. This chain uses TRBV12-3 or TRBV12-4 with TRBJ2-5, with no clear D. This CDR3 has 13 amino acids. Here the CDR3 reads CASSLGRRETQYF. The CDR3 coding sequence is TGTGCCAGCAGCTTAGGCAGGCGAGAGACCCAGTACTTC.

A few counts support this clonotype. V usage is TRBV19 and J usage is TRBJ1-5; no clear D gene. The CDR3 is 14 residues long. The V gene lost 1 base and the J gene lost 1 base, with 5 bases spanning the gap. Germline V gene lookup returns CDR1 LNHDA and CDR2 SQIVND (reference sequence). CDR3 DNA: TGTGCCAGTAGTATAGGGCTGAGCAATCAGCCCCAGCATTTT. Protein sequence: CASSIGLSNQPQHF.

The chain is built from TRBV28 and TRBJ2-1; TRBD2 aligns across 9 bases. Germline CDR1 reads MDHEN; CDR2 reads SYDVKM. The ends lost 5 bases at V and 4 bases at J; junction bases unmatched: 9. The CDR3 spans 16 residues. The CDR3 here is CASSPRGTSFYNEQFF. DNA for the CDR3: TGTGCCAGCAGTCCCCGGGGGACTAGCTTTTACAATGAGCAGTTCTTC.